A selection of T cell receptor beta chains follows, all from one sample in a study of blood T cell repertoires in COVID-19. The protocol was immunoSEQ multiplex PCR, while the TCRdb copy is restricted to in-frame clones and leaves out a portion. The sample records approximately 280,000 clones, approximately 86% being singletons. Sequences were obtained from peripheral blood. These receptors all come from a woman younger than 45 who had recovered from COVID-19. CDR3s include the opening cysteine and the closing phenylalanine or tryptophan. D genes are given only for firm matches. A row's size may be missing; if present it is once, few, many or a size class.

-	TRBD1	TRBV19	TRBJ1-5	CASSIPNRGRNQPQHF	TGTGCCAGTAGTATTCCCAACAGGGGGAGGAATCAGCCCCAGCATTTT
once	-	TRBV28	TRBJ1-1	CASSFAGTRGTEAFF	TGTGCCAGCAGTTTTGCGGGGACTCGAGGGACTGAAGCTTTCTTT
-	-	TRBV5-1	TRBJ2-3	CASSYGQLTDTQYF	TGCGCCAGCAGCTATGGACAGCTCACAGATACGCAGTATTTT
once	TRBD1	TRBV7-9	TRBJ2-5	CASSLNQGEETQYF	TGTGCCAGCAGCTTAAATCAGGGGGAGGAGACCCAGTACTTC
-	-	TRBV11-2	TRBJ2-7	CASSPMAAQQSEQYF	TGTGCCAGCAGCCCAATGGCGGCCCAGCAAAGCGAGCAGTACTTC
-	-	TRBV7-3	TRBJ2-1	CASGDSNEQFF	TGTGCCAGCGGCGACAGCAATGAGCAGTTCTTC
-	-	TRBV28	TRBJ2-6	CASKVPSGDTGANVLTF	TGTGCCAGCAAGGTCCCGTCAGGGGATACCGGGGCCAACGTCCTGACTTTC
few	TRBD1	TRBV5-4	TRBJ1-2	CASSLATDRGSNYGYTF	TGTGCCAGCAGCTTGGCCACGGACAGGGGGAGTAACTATGGCTACACCTTC
-	-	TRBV6-5	TRBJ2-7	CASRAIAGAEQYF	TGTGCCAGCAGGGCTATAGCAGGGGCCGAGCAGTACTTC
-	-	TRBV29-1	TRBJ1-2	CSVPPSYTF	TGCAGCGTTCCTCCTTCCTACACCTTC
-	-	TRBV29-1	TRBJ2-5	CSVGGPKETQYF	TGCAGCGTTGGGGGGCCAAAAGAGACCCAGTACTTC
once	TRBD1	TRBV6-5	TRBJ2-2	CASSRNRGSGELFF	TGTGCCAGCAGTCGAAACAGGGGGTCCGGGGAGCTGTTTTTT
-	-	TRBV21-1	TRBJ2-3	CASPTGTSGSRVTDTQYF	TGTGCCAGCCCAACCGGGACTAGCGGGAGTCGGGTCACAGATACGCAGTATTTT
-	-	TRBV18	TRBJ2-1	CASSPPQDNEQFF	TGTGCCAGCTCACCGCCACAGGACAATGAGCAGTTCTTC
-	TRBD1	TRBV6-5	TRBJ2-7	CASSTPTGTEQYF	TGTGCCAGCAGTACCCCGACAGGGACCGAGCAGTACTTC
-	TRBD1	TRBV4-1	TRBJ1-6	CASSQDQGGRNSPLHF	TGCGCCAGCAGCCAAGATCAAGGGGGCCGTAATTCACCCCTCCACTTT
-	TRBD2	TRBV12-5	TRBJ2-5	CASGVSGGRVETQYF	TGTGCTAGTGGGGTCAGCGGGGGAAGGGTGGAGACCCAGTACTTC
-	-	TRBV9	TRBJ2-5	CASSKIGGIGETQYF	TGTGCCAGCAGCAAGATTGGGGGGATCGGGGAGACCCAGTACTTC
-	TRBD1	TRBV5-1	TRBJ1-6	CASSAGTANSPLHF	TGCGCCAGCAGCGCTGGGACAGCGAATTCACCCCTCCACTTT